The 18 T cell receptor beta chains presented below share a single source sample, sequenced in a study of cytomegalovirus exposure and HLA in healthy donors. 13 Jbeta primers and 60 Vbeta primers were used for the PCR. Here immunoSEQ multiplex PCR was the method, and the copy in TCRdb shows in-frame clones only, minus some. The data show tens of thousands of clones, roughly 75% seen once. Sequenced: PBMCs. These receptors were collected from a man aged 35 to 55 in good health and CMV-seronegative.

The chain couples TRBV6-1 to TRBJ2-5, with D maybe TRBD2 (5 bases). Trimming took off 3 bases at V and 4 bases at J, with 9 bases between the two ends. Per the germline V gene, CDR1 is MNHNS and CDR2 is SASEGT. The CDR3 loop spans 13 amino acids. CDR3 protein: CASSEASSETQYF. Here the CDR3 DNA reads TGTGCCAGCAGTGAGGCTAGCTCAGAGACCCAGTACTTC.

The V gene is TRBV6-1, the J gene TRBJ1-5; TRBD1 is a possible D gene (6 bases). The germline V gene has CDR1 MNHNS and CDR2 SASEGT. The CDR3 runs 15 residues. Between the trimmed V and J ends, which lost 1 base and 6 bases, there was a span of 13 bases. CDR3 nucleotides: TGTGCCAGCAGTGAAGTCGACAGGTTTAGTCAGCCCCAGCATTTT. As protein: CASSEVDRFSQPQHF.

The chain is built from TRBV7-8 and TRBJ2-7, with TRBD1 matching 7 bases. V was pared by 0 bases and J by 7 bases, with 9 bases of the junction left unmatched. This CDR3 is built from 15 residues. Germline loops: CDR1 SGHVS, CDR2 FQNEAQ. CDR3 DNA: TGTGCCAGCAGCTTAGCGCAGGGGGTGCTTTTTGAGCAGTACTTC. This codes for CASSLAQGVLFEQYF. Supplemented by reference TRBV7-8 and TRBJ2-7, the full variable domain reads GAGVSQSPRYKVAKRGQDVALRCDPISGHVSLFWYQQALGQGPEFLTYFQNEAQLDKSGLPSDRFFAERPEGSVSTLKIQRTQQEDSAVYLCASSLAQGVLFEQYFGPGTRLTVT.

Here the CDR3 DNA reads TGTGCCAGCAGCTTAGGAATAGGGGTTAATCAGCCCCAGCATTTT. Translating gives CASSLGIGVNQPQHF. This chain links TRBV7-9 with TRBJ1-5, with D possibly TRBD1 on 5 matching bases. The V gene lost 1 base and the J gene lost 4 bases, with 11 bases spanning the gap. Germline values: CDR1 SEHNR, CDR2 FQNEAQ (reference sequence). CDR3 length: 15 residues.

This clone was counted a few times. The chain carries TRBV7-3 and TRBJ2-2; TRBD2 might be the D (6 bases). Germline assignment: CDR1 SGHTA and CDR2 FQGTGA. There are 15 residues in the CDR3. V gave up 2 bases and J gave up 2 bases, with 9 bases separating them. The CDR3 sequence is CASSLGSGNTGELFF. The CDR3 DNA sequence: TGTGCCAGCAGCTTAGGTAGCGGAAACACCGGGGAGCTGTTTTTT.

The rearrangement uses TRBV6-5 and TRBJ2-1; D gene uncertain. CDR1 is MNHEY and CDR2 is SVGAGI in the germline V gene. The V and J ends lost 2 bases and 0 bases respectively, with 8 bases between them. The CDR3 length is 15 residues. The CDR3 region has the DNA TGTGCCAGCAGTTACGGGCTGAGCTCCTACAATGAGCAGTTCTTC. This encodes CASSYGLSSYNEQFF.

The chain carries TRBV19 and TRBJ2-1; TRBD2 matches at 13 bases. After removal of 4 bases from V and 0 bases from J, the junction contained 12 bases not matched to a gene. CDR3 length equals 20 residues. The germline CDR1 and CDR2 sequences are LNHDA and SQIVND (reference sequence). The chain's CDR3 is CASSTRAVLAGGSSYNEQFF. CDR3 DNA sequence: TGTGCCAGTAGTACAAGGGCGGTACTAGCGGGAGGGAGCTCCTACAATGAGCAGTTCTTC.

The chain combines TRBV10-3 with TRBJ1-1; D not certain. The CDR3 consists of 14 residues. CDR1 is ENHRY, CDR2 SYGVKD, per germline. V was trimmed by 1 base and J by 3 bases, leaving 9 bases between them. CDR3 nucleotide sequence: TGTGCCATCAGTGAGTTCGTAAGCGACACTGAAGCTTTCTTT. The encoded protein is CAISEFVSDTEAFF.

The CDR3 sequence is CASSPSPGQGSYEQYF. CDR3 coding DNA: TGCGCCAGCAGCCCGTCCCCCGGACAGGGATCCTACGAGCAGTACTTC. This chain uses TRBV5-1 with TRBJ2-7, with 8 bases identical to TRBD1. V lost 4 bases, J lost 1 base, and 10 bases stayed unmatched. The CDR3 is made up of 16 amino acids. Germline V gene data show CDR1 as SGHRS and CDR2 as YFSETQ. The entire variable domain, with the rest obtained from reference TRBV5-1 and TRBJ2-7, is as follows: KAGVTQTPRYLIKTRGQQVTLSCSPISGHRSVSWYQQTPGQGLQFLFEYFSETQRNKGNFPGRFSGRQFSNSRSEMNVSTLELGDSALYLCASSPSPGQGSYEQYFGPGTRLTVT.

The J gene is TRBJ1-1, the V gene TRBV6-5; D may be TRBD1 (6 bases). CDR3 length equals 15 residues. Trimming took off 2 bases at V and 4 bases at J, with 14 bases between the two ends. Germline V gene sequence: CDR1 MNHEY, CDR2 SVGAGI. The CDR3 DNA reads TGTGCCAGCAGTTACGCCGGGGGGGGGCTCACTGAAGCTTTCTTT. The encoded protein is CASSYAGGGLTEAFF.

The chain has TRBV5-6 and TRBJ2-7; 7 bases are shared with TRBD1. The ends lost 4 bases at V and 2 bases at J; junction bases unmatched: 3. From germline, CDR1 is SGHDT and CDR2 YYEEEE. This CDR3 is built from 13 residues. CDR3 nucleotides: TGTGCCAGCAGCCTCAGGGGGACCTACGAGCAGTACTTC. As protein: CASSLRGTYEQYF.

This chain joins TRBV27 and TRBJ2-7; TRBD1 might be the D (5 bases). The CDR3 is made up of 12 amino acids. The V gene's germline CDR1 is MNHEY and CDR2 SMNVEV (reference sequence). V was pared by 8 bases and J by 6 bases, with 14 bases between. CDR3 DNA sequence: TGTGCCAGCTCACCCGACAGTCGCGAGCAGTACTTC. Its translation is CASSPDSREQYF.

The chain combines TRBV15 with TRBJ1-2; D not resolved. This CDR3 spans 12 amino acids. V was pared by 1 base and J by 10 bases, with 10 bases between. Looked up from germline, CDR1 is LNHNV and CDR2 is YYDKDF (reference sequence). The CDR3 loop is CATSRAETDYTF. As DNA, the CDR3 is TGTGCCACCAGCAGAGCAGAAACAGACTACACCTTC.

The rearrangement uses TRBV10-3 and TRBJ1-1; a possible D gene is TRBD1 (6 bases). This CDR3 has 14 amino acids. Germline CDR1 reads ENHRY; CDR2 reads SYGVKD. Trimming removed 4 bases at V and 4 bases at J, with 13 bases between. CDR3 in DNA: TGTGCCATCAGTGTGGGACAAATGGGCACTGAAGCTTTCTTT. It yields the protein CAISVGQMGTEAFF.

The chain carries TRBV28 and TRBJ1-4; 9 bases fit TRBD1. CDR3 length: 16 residues. The germline CDR1 and CDR2 sequences are MDHEN and SYDVKM. Unmatched junction bases numbered 4, after V lost 5 bases and J lost 0 bases. The CDR3 nucleotides read TGTGCCAGCAGTGGGACAGGGCTTCCAACTAATGAAAAACTGTTTTTT. Amino acid sequence: CASSGTGLPTNEKLFF.

This chain links TRBV30 with TRBJ1-4; D is unresolved. The length of the CDR3 is 14 residues. V lost 3 bases and J lost 6, with 14 bases in between. Germline V gene sequence: CDR1 GTSNPN, CDR2 SVGIG (reference sequence). CDR3 loop: CAWSAGRRDEKLFF. The DNA of the CDR3 is TGTGCCTGGAGCGCGGGCCGCCGGGATGAAAAACTGTTTTTT.

The rearrangement joins TRBV7-2 to TRBJ2-5, with 8 bases lining up with TRBD1. The CDR3 length is 13 residues. Trimming removed 5 bases from V and 5 bases from J; junction bases left unmatched: 4. Germline V gives CDR1 SGHTA, CDR2 FQGNSA. The DNA for the CDR3 is TGTGCCAGCAGCAGCAGGGGGCTGGAGACCCAGTACTTC. Encoded protein: CASSSRGLETQYF.

This rearrangement joins TRBV27 to TRBJ2-6; D is ambiguous. Germline V gene lookup returns CDR1 MNHEY and CDR2 SMNVEV (reference sequence). The CDR3 totals 15 residues. Trimming cost V 0 bases and J 0 bases, with 3 bases left between them. The CDR3 region has the DNA TGTGCCAGCAGTTTATCCAGCTCTGGGGCCAACGTCCTGACTTTC. This translates into CASSLSSSGANVLTF.